This T cell receptor (beta chain) was captured by sequencing in a study of OX40 agonist ivuxolimab in advanced cancers. Sequencing used immunoSEQ multiplex PCR; TCRdb keeps in-frame clones, though not all of them. The table shows roughly 68,000 clones, with around 83% occurring only once. V was trimmed by 5 bases and J by 1 base, leaving 5 bases between them. Germline-derived CDR1 and CDR2 are DFQATT and SNEGSKA (reference sequence). This CDR3 comprises 11 residues. Sequencing used CD4+ or CD8+ T cells sorted from blood, obtained in a trial of the OX40 agonist ivuxolimab. The receptor was isolated from an adult with an advanced solid tumor such as melanoma, head and neck, liver or kidney cancer. The chain couples TRBV20-1 to TRBJ2-5; D is undetermined. The CDR3 loop is CSAGSQETQYF. The CDR3 region has the DNA TGCAGTGCTGGGTCCCAAGAGACCCAGTACTTC.